A selection of T cell receptor beta chains follows, all from one sample in a study of T cells in Graves' hyperthyroidism and ophthalmopathy. TCRdb independently ran MiXCR on the multiplex PCR reads; one entry per CDR3 protein. The sample includes around 610,000 distinct CDR3 sequences, around 15% of them seen just once. The sequencing input was blood. The origin of the receptors is a middle-aged woman with Graves' ophthalmopathy. CDR3s leave out the opening cysteine and the closing phenylalanine or tryptophan.

CDR3aa,v_gene
ASSPPGYSYEQY,TRBV7-2
ASSLRSAPLGETQY,TRBV27
ASTLGAQPTEAF,TRBV28
ATSDSRLNNQPQH,TRBV24-1
ASGTYRGVQETQY,TRBV27
ASSPGQSQSSETQY,TRBV5-1
ASSPRTGGGYEQY,TRBV7-2
ASSFGRGSTEAF,TRBV28
ATSTGGPAETQY,TRBV15
SASNPGSYEQY,TRBV20-1
ASSRRTGQGAYGYT,TRBV6-1
ASGPGDSYTEAF,TRBV12-5
ASSPRDTQEAEAF,TRBV6-5
ASSYSKSSGYEQY,TRBV6-5
ASSPWTYPPGELF,TRBV6-1
ASSPGVGGDYEQY,TRBV3-1
ASSRGDRGSGYT,TRBV5-1
ASSLGRALSSGNTIY,TRBV7-9
ASSFEGRLNTEAF,TRBV7-8
SARDLWQNYGYT,TRBV20-1
ASSSRGIAGGSYEQY,TRBV19
ASSSRGGLGAGELF,TRBV7-6
ASSKSGTGEGEQY,TRBV7-2
ASSVLEGTGELF,TRBV4-1
ASSLRRGVGYEQY,TRBV7-2
ASSQTRVLAGQETQY,TRBV3-1
ASSIIVGGRETQY,TRBV19
ATSASGTGAYEQY,TRBV24-1
ASSYSRVTGVNYGYT,TRBV6-5
ASSLNYRNSYEQY,TRBV11-1
ATSPLGVGEQY,TRBV15
AGVDSQETQY,TRBV30
ASSFRLAGGTGELF,TRBV14
ASSLPTMNTEAF,TRBV28
SVDRGAPNTEAF,TRBV29-1
ASSPWGRGTRYSNQPQH,TRBV6-5
AWSYTDNQPQH,TRBV30
ASSPLRQGSFLYGYT,TRBV11-1
SVEVGAQETQY,TRBV29-1
ASSQRLAGELF,TRBV14
ASTPGGRILSGYT,TRBV28
ASSRTVTYEQY,TRBV5-1
ASSFGGADQPQH,TRBV12-3/TRBV12-4
ASSLRVPETQY,TRBV7-3
ATSRESLHQEAQY,TRBV15
ASSSWRASYNEQF,TRBV12-3/TRBV12-4